The 20 T cell receptor beta chains presented below share a single source sample, sequenced in a study of molecular identifiers for immune sequencing clone quantification. TCRdb re-derived calls from the PCR reads in MiXCR, one entry per CDR3 protein. The sample consists of about 510,000 distinct CDR3 sequences, 20% to 25% of them appearing once. The sample taken for sequencing was naive CD8+ T cells from blood, with Jurkat cell RNA spiked in. The sample's subset: FACS-sorted CD8+CD4-CCR7+CD45RA+ naive T cells. Every receptor here comes from a human donor in good health. Some libraries in this study had Jurkat cell RNA spiked in.

J is TRBJ2-2 and V is TRBV11-2; D unresolved. The CDR3 extends over 13 amino acids. V lost 0 bases and J lost 6, with 5 bases in between. Germline CDR1 and CDR2: SGHAT and FQNNGV. The CDR3 protein is CASSLDIAGELFF. CDR3 sequence (DNA): TGTGCCAGCAGCTTAGATATAGCCGGGGAGCTGTTTTTT.

Concerning this clonotype itself: A much larger clone is a single base away; this may be a read error. The chain employs TRBV7-8 and TRBJ1-1; TRBD1 matches 7 bases. The germline V gene encodes CDR1 SGHVS and CDR2 FQNEAQ. This CDR3 is 15 amino acids long. V dropped 5 bases and J dropped 3; count of bases not matched to a gene: 9. The chain's CDR3 is CASSAWTGEDTEAFF. CDR3 DNA sequence: TGTGCCAGCAGCGCATGGACAGGCGAGGACACTGAAGCTTTCTTT.

The chain has TRBV4-3 and TRBJ2-5, with D uncertain. Trimming removed 10 bases at V and 0 bases at J, with 18 bases between. The length of the CDR3 is 15 residues. The germline V gene has CDR1 LGHNA and CDR2 YSLEER. The CDR3 loop reads CATRPVVRYQETQYF. The CDR3 nucleotides are TGCGCCACCAGACCAGTAGTCCGGTACCAAGAGACCCAGTACTTC.

There are many counts of this clonotype. V and J are TRBV4-3 and TRBJ2-7; 7 bases map to TRBD1. The CDR3 loop spans 17 amino acids. Germline-derived CDR1 and CDR2 are LGHNA and YSLEER. The V gene end was trimmed by 1 base and the J gene end by 1 base; junction bases not matched to a gene: 10. The CDR3 DNA follows: TGCGCCAGCAGCCAAGCCCCGACAGGGTTGATATCCTACGAGCAGTACTTC. Amino acids: CASSQAPTGLISYEQYF.

This clonotype was recorded a few times. This sequence joins TRBV20-1 and TRBJ2-7; 7 positions match TRBD2. The CDR3 contains 13 residues. CDR1 DFQATT and CDR2 SNEGSKA come from the germline V gene (reference sequence). The CDR3 DNA sequence: TGCAGGGTATCTAGCGGCAGCACCTACGAGCAGTACTTC. Residues: CRVSSGSTYEQYF.

This clonotype occurred a few times. This chain connects TRBV7-6 to TRBJ2-7; 9 bases fit TRBD1. Unmatched junction bases numbered 9, after V lost 6 bases and J lost 3 bases. CDR1 is SGHVS, CDR2 FNYEAQ, per germline. The CDR3 covers 15 residues. CDR3: CASSSRTGDFYEQYF. CDR3 nucleotides: TGTGCCAGCAGTTCCCGGACAGGGGACTTCTACGAGCAGTACTTC.

The chain has TRBV20-1 and TRBJ1-5, with 10 bases matching TRBD1. This CDR3 has 15 amino acids. Trimming removed 1 base from V and 7 bases from J; junction bases left unmatched: 7. CDR1 and CDR2 (germline): DFQATT, SNEGSKA (reference sequence). In DNA, the CDR3 is TGCAGTGCTAGAGGGGGACAGGGGTATTTACAGCCCCAGCATTTT. Translating gives CSARGGQGYLQPQHF.

The genes are TRBV27 and TRBJ2-5; D is undetermined. There are 14 residues in the CDR3. Germline loops: CDR1 MNHEY, CDR2 SMNVEV (reference sequence). Trimming stripped 6 bases from V and 1 base from J, with 12 bases between. In DNA, the CDR3 is TGTGCCAGCAGATCCCAAGGGTTCCAAGAGACCCAGTACTTC. This gives the protein CASRSQGFQETQYF.

This clonotype was found a few times. The chain combines TRBV5-1 with TRBJ2-3; 11 positions match TRBD2. Germline assignment: CDR1 SGHRS and CDR2 YFSETQ. The CDR3 has 15 amino acids. Trimming cost V 3 bases and J 5 bases; bases outside gene matches: 5. The CDR3 bases are TGCGCCAGCAGCTGGTTAGCGGGAGGGGGAGATACGCAGTATTTT. As protein: CASSWLAGGGDTQYF.

The chain combines TRBV20-1 with TRBJ1-2, with 8 nucleotides matching TRBD1. CDR3 length: 14 amino acids. V shed 3 bases, J shed 7 bases, and the junction held 10 bases outside the gene matches. Germline CDR1 DFQATT, CDR2 SNEGSKA (reference sequence). The CDR3 DNA reads TGCAGTGCTAGTTTGTCAGGGGGCATCTCTGGCTACACCTTC. Its protein product is CSASLSGGISGYTF.

V gene TRBV19 combines with J gene TRBJ1-5; no firm D call. Per the germline V gene, CDR1 is LNHDA and CDR2 is SQIVND (reference sequence). CDR3 size: 14 residues. The ends were cut back, 3 bases at V and 4 bases at J, with 10 bases in the middle. The CDR3 DNA reads TGTGCCAGTAGTATTCGCCAGCAAAATCAGCCCCAGCATTTT. This sequence encodes CASSIRQQNQPQHF. The full variable domain, rest sourced from reference TRBV19 and TRBJ1-5, is DGGITQSPKYLFRKEGQNVTLSCEQNLNHDAMYWYRQDPGQGLRLIYYSQIVNDFQKGDIAEGYSVSREKKESFPLTVTSAQKNPTAFYLCASSIRQQNQPQHFGDGTRLSIL.

This CDR3 reads CSAQASGTVKNIQYF. CDR3 coding DNA: TGCAGTGCCCAAGCTAGCGGGACCGTCAAAAACATTCAGTACTTC. This chain uses TRBV20-1 with TRBJ2-4; 9 nucleotides agree with TRBD2. This CDR3 spans 15 amino acids. Germline loops: CDR1 DFQATT, CDR2 SNEGSKA (reference sequence). With V trimmed by 6 bases and J by 3 bases, 9 bases remained unmatched.

There are a few counts of this clonotype. This chain connects TRBV19 to TRBJ2-1; D gene ambiguous. V was shortened by 5 bases and J by 0 bases, with 17 bases between the two germline ends. Germline CDR1 LNHDA, CDR2 SQIVND (reference sequence). The CDR3 totals 17 residues. The CDR3 DNA reads TGTGCCAGTAGTCCCGACCCGCCCCCGAGCTCCTACAATGAGCAGTTCTTC. Translated: CASSPDPPPSSYNEQFF.

Ten or more counts support this clonotype. V gene TRBV4-1 combines with J gene TRBJ1-1; D ambiguous. V lost 0 bases to trimming and J lost 9 bases, with 11 bases between them. CDR1 and CDR2 (germline): MGHRA, YSYEKL. The CDR3 runs to 13 residues. The CDR3: CASSQEGSRQAFF. The CDR3 DNA is TGCGCCAGCAGCCAAGAAGGGTCCCGGCAAGCTTTCTTT.

Ten or more counts support this clonotype. The chain employs TRBV29-1 and TRBJ2-5, with 7 bases matching TRBD1. This CDR3 has 13 residues. The germline CDR1 and CDR2 sequences are SQVTM and ANQGSEA. The ends lost 5 bases at V and 6 bases at J; junction bases unmatched: 9. The CDR3 reads CSVPQTGMKTQYF. The DNA of the CDR3 is TGCAGCGTTCCTCAGACAGGGATGAAGACCCAGTACTTC.

There are many counts of this clonotype. This chain connects TRBV7-6 to TRBJ2-6; 9 bases line up with TRBD1. The CDR3 is 18 amino acids. Germline CDR1 and CDR2: SGHVS and FNYEAQ. Trimming cost V 5 bases and J 3 bases; bases outside gene matches: 11. This CDR3 reads CASSTPGTGYDGANVLTF. The CDR3 bases are TGTGCCAGCAGCACCCCAGGGACAGGGTACGATGGGGCCAACGTCCTGACTTTC.

There are many counts of this clonotype. This chain connects TRBV29-1 to TRBJ1-1; D ambiguous. The V gene lost 2 bases and the J gene lost 0 bases, with 10 bases spanning the gap. The CDR3 is 14 amino acids. In germline, CDR1 is SQVTM, CDR2 ANQGSEA. CDR3 sequence (DNA): TGCAGCGTTGAACCGGCCGCGGTGAACACTGAAGCTTTCTTT. This encodes CSVEPAAVNTEAFF.

On this clonotype itself: A much larger clone differs from this one at a single base, so this may be a read error. The V gene is TRBV29-1, the J gene TRBJ1-1, with a tentative D call TRBD1 (6 bases). The length of the CDR3 is 11 residues. The V gene's germline CDR1 is SQVTM and CDR2 ANQGSEA. The CDR3 reads CSAGTSGEASF. CDR3 sequence (DNA): TGCAGCGCTGGGACCTCAGGGGAAGCTTCCTTT.

The V gene is TRBV19, the J gene TRBJ2-5; D is possibly TRBD1 or TRBD2 (6 bases each). The germline V gene has CDR1 LNHDA and CDR2 SQIVND (reference sequence). V was shortened by 8 bases and J by 2 bases, with 18 bases between the two germline ends. The CDR3 has 15 amino acids. The CDR3: CASSWGAAGQETQYF. As DNA, the CDR3 is TGTGCCAGTTCTTGGGGGGCGGCGGGACAAGAGACCCAGTACTTC.

Comment on this clonotype: This may arise from a read error, as a much more abundant clone is one base away. The chain has TRBV4-3 and TRBJ1-5; D gene unclear. Germline CDR1 LGHNA, CDR2 YSLEER. Trimming took 8 bases from V and 2 from J, leaving 16 bases between them. This CDR3 has 15 amino acids. DNA of the CDR3: TGCGCCAGCGGCCCAAACCCTCAGGGCAATCAGCCCCAGCATTTT. As protein: CASGPNPQGNQPQHF.